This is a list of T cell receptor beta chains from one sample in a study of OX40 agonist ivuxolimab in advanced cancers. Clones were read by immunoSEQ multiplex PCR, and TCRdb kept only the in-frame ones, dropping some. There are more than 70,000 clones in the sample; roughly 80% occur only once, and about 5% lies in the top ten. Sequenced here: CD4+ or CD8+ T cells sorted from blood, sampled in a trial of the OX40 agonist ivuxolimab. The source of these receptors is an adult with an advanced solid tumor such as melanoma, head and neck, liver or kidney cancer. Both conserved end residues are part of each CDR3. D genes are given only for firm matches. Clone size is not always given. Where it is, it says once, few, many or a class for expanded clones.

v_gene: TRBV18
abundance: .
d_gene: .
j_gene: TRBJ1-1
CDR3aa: CASSPLMGVNTEAFF
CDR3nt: TGTGCCAGCTCACCACTTATGGGTGTGAACACTGAAGCTTTCTTT

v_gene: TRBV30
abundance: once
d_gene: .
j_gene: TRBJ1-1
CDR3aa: CAWARTEAFF
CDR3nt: TGTGCCTGGGCTCGGACTGAAGCTTTCTTT

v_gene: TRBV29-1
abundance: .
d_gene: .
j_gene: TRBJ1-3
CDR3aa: CSVVSGNTIYF
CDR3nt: TGCAGCGTTGTCTCTGGAAACACCATATATTTT

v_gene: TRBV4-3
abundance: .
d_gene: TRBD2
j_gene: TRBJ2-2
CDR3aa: CASSLVAGDGELFF
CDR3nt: TGCGCCAGCAGCCTCGTAGCGGGAGACGGGGAGCTGTTTTTT

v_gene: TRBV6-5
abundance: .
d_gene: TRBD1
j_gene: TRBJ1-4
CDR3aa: CASSQPGTGNEKLFF
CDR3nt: TGTGCCAGCAGTCAGCCCGGGACAGGGAATGAAAAACTGTTTTTT

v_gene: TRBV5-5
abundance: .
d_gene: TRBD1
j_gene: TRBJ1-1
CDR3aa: CASSATRTGNTEAFF
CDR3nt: TGTGCCAGCAGCGCGACTCGGACAGGCAACACTGAAGCTTTCTTT

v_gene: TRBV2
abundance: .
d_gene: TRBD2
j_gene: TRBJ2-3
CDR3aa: CASTRLAGGGDTQYF
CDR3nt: TGTGCCAGCACCCGACTAGCGGGAGGAGGGGATACGCAGTATTTT

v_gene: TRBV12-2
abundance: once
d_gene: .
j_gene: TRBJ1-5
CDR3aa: CASRPLRSSFSNQPQHF
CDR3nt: TGTGCAAGTCGCCCTCTCCGGTCTTCGTTCAGCAATCAGCCCCAGCATTTT

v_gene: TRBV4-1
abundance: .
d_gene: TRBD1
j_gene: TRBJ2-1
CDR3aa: CASSQVKAGGELGQFF
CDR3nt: TGCGCCAGCAGCCAAGTGAAAGCAGGGGGCGAGTTGGGGCAGTTCTTC

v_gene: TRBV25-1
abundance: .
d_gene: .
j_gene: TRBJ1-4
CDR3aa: CASRGQRTTNEKLFF
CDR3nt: TGTGCCAGCAGAGGACAGCGCACAACTAATGAAAAACTGTTTTTT

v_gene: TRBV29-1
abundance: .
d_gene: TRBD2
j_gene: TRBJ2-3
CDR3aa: CSVQPMTSGDTDTQYF
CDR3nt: TGCAGCGTACAACCCATGACTAGCGGGGACACAGATACGCAGTATTTT

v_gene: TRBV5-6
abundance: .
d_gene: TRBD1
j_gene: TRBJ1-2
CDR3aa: CASSLRGQGNYGYTF
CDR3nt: TGTGCCAGCAGCTTGAGGGGACAGGGTAACTATGGCTACACCTTC

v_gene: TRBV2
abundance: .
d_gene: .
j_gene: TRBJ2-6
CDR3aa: CASSAGISGANVLTF
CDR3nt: TGTGCCAGCAGTGCTGGGATCTCTGGGGCCAACGTCCTGACTTTC

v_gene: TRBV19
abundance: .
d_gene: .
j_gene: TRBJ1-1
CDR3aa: CASSMIGTEAFF
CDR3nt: TGTGCCAGTAGTATGATAGGGACTGAAGCTTTCTTT